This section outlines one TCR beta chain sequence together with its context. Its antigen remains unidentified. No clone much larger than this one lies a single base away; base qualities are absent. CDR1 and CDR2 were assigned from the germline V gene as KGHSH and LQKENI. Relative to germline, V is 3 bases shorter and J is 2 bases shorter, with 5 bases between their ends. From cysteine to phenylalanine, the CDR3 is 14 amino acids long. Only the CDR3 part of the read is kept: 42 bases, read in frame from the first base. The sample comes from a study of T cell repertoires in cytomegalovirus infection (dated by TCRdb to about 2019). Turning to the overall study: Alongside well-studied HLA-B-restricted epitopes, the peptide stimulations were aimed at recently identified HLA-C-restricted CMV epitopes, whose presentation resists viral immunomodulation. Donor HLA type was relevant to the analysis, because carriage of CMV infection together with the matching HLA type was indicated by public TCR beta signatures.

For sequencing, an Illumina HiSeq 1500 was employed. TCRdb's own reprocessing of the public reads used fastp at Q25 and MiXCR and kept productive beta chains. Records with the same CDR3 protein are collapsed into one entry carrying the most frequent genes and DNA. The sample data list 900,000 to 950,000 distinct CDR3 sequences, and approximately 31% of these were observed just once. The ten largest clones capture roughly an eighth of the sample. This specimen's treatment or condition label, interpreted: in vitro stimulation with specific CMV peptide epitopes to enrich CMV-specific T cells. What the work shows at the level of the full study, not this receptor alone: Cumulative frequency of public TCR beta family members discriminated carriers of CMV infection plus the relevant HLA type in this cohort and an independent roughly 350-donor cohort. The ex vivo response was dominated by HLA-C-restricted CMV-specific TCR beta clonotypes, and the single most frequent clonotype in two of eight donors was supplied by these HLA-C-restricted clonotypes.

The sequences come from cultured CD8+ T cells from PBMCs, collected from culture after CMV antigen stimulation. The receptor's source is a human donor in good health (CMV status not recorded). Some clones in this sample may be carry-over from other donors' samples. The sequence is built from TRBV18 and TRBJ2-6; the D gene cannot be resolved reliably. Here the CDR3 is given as CASSPFPGANVLTF. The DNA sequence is TGTGCCAGCTCACCTTTCCCTGGGGCCAACGTCCTGACTTTC.